The next 4 T cell receptor beta chains were all read from a single sample in a study of T cell responses to AZD1222 COVID-19 vaccine. Repertoires were generated with immunoSEQ multiplex PCR, while TCRdb's copy carries only in-frame clones and drops some. The sample shows roughly 99,000 clones, roughly 92% of them seen only once. The source material was peripheral blood, sampled 28 days after the second AZD1222 dose. The receptors derive from an adult who received the AZD1222 COVID-19 vaccine.

This clone is a singleton in its sample. The chain couples TRBV3-1 (or the pseudogene TRBV3-2) to TRBJ2-1; TRBD2 matches 8 bases. The CDR3 loop spans 13 amino acids. V lost 2 bases, J lost 11 bases, and 5 bases stayed unmatched. The germline gives CDR1 LGHDT, CDR2 YNNKEL (reference sequence). The CDR3 reads CASSQSREGQQFF. The CDR3 DNA is TGTGCCAGCAGCCAATCCCGGGAGGGGCAGCAGTTCTTC.

This chain uses TRBV28 with TRBJ1-1, with D uncertain. CDR1 is MDHEN and CDR2 is SYDVKM in the germline V gene. Trimming left V 5 bases short and J 1 base short, with 11 bases between. This CDR3 has 14 amino acids. This chain's CDR3 is CASSPGRTNTEAFF. The CDR3 region has the DNA TGTGCCAGCAGTCCCGGACGGACGAACACTGAAGCTTTCTTT.

This chain connects TRBV10-3 to TRBJ1-3; D is possibly TRBD1 (5 bases). The CDR3 is made up of 16 amino acids. Germline V CDR1 and CDR2: ENHRY, SYGVKD. The V end was cut by 3 bases, the J end by 0 bases, with 12 bases between. The CDR3 loop is CAISDRQKSSGNTIYF. For the CDR3, the DNA is TGTGCCATCAGTGACCGACAGAAGAGCTCTGGAAACACCATATATTTT.

V and J are TRBV28 and TRBJ1-5, with D tentatively TRBD1 (6 bases). The V gene's germline CDR1 is MDHEN and CDR2 SYDVKM. CDR3 length: 15 residues. Trimming removed 6 bases at V and 2 bases at J, with 14 bases between. CDR3 sequence reads: CASRYGGRRNQPQHF. Written as DNA, the CDR3 is TGTGCCAGCAGATACGGGGGGCGGCGCAATCAGCCCCAGCATTTT.